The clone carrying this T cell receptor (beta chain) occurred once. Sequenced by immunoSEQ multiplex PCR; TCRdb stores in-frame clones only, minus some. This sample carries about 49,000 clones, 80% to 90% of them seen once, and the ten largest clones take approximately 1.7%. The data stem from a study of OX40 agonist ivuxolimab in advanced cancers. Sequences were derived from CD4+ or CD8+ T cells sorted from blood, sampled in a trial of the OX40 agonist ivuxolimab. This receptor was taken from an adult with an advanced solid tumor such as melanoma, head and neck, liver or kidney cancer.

The CDR3 DNA sequence: TGCGCCAGCAGCCAAGGGGGGGGAAGCAATCAGCCCCAGCATTTT. As protein: CASSQGGGSNQPQHF. V gene TRBV4-1 combines with J gene TRBJ1-5, with D tentatively TRBD1 (5 bases). CDR1 is MGHRA and CDR2 is YSYEKL in the germline V gene. The CDR3 contains 15 residues. The V end was cut by 1 base, the J end by 1 base, with 8 bases between.